A single sample gave rise to the 22 T cell receptor beta chains below, sequenced in a study of CD8 T cells in Susac syndrome. A quantity of roughly 0.5 to 1 ug RNA underwent reverse transcription using random hexamers. Each CDR3 protein is one row after TCRdb ran MiXCR on the immunoSEQ multiplex PCR reads. The sample consists of roughly 200,000 distinct CDR3 sequences, approximately 94% of them appearing once. Sequencing was carried out using CD4+ T cells from PBMCs. These receptors came from a human donor in good health.

This chain uses TRBV10-3 with TRBJ2-1; 10 positions agree with TRBD2. The CDR3 has 12 residues. V trimming: 9 bases; J trimming: 7 bases; junction bases outside the gene matches: 3. CDR1 and CDR2 from the germline V gene are ENHRY and SYGVKD. CDR3 region: CAITSGDNEQFF. The CDR3 bases are TGTGCCATAACTAGCGGGGATAATGAGCAGTTCTTC.

This clonotype was seen just once. The J gene is TRBJ1-2, the V gene TRBV29-1, with 9 bases fitting TRBD1. Per the germline V gene, CDR1 is SQVTM and CDR2 is ANQGSEA. With 5 bases clipped from V and 4 bases from J, the junction kept 5 bases outside the gene matches. The CDR3 has 13 amino acids. CDR3 sequence: CSVNRGLGYGYTF. The CDR3 DNA follows: TGCAGCGTTAACAGGGGGCTCGGCTATGGCTACACCTTC.

The V call is TRBV27, the J call TRBJ1-2; D possibly corresponds to TRBD1 (5 bases). The CDR3 consists of 17 residues. V was trimmed by 6 bases and J by 8 bases, leaving 28 bases between them. CDR1 is MNHEY, CDR2 SMNVEV, per germline (reference sequence). CDR3 nucleotide sequence: TGTGCCAGCAGCTCCTCCGGGACTGGACTATTGCGCGTCGGCTACACCTTC. Amino acid sequence: CASSSSGTGLLRVGYTF.

This clonotype has just one count. The rearrangement joins TRBV4-2 to TRBJ1-1; maybe TRBD1 (5 bases). The CDR3 covers 14 residues. Germline V gene data show CDR1 as LGHNA and CDR2 as YNFKEQ. V was pared by 1 base and J by 2 bases, with 8 bases between. The CDR3 here is CASSQGGTNTEAFF. CDR3 coding DNA: TGTGCCAGCAGCCAAGGGGGGACTAACACTGAAGCTTTCTTT.

The chain couples TRBV4-3 to TRBJ1-5, with D unclear. The CDR3 is 13 residues long. The germline V gene has CDR1 LGHNA and CDR2 YSLEER. V shed 0 bases and J shed 6 bases, with 6 bases lying between them. The CDR3 here is CASSQDAGQPQHF. The CDR3 DNA sequence: TGCGCCAGCAGCCAAGATGCCGGTCAGCCCCAGCATTTT.

The chain combines TRBV10-3 with TRBJ1-2; no definite D call. Germline CDR1 is ENHRY and CDR2 is SYGVKD. The CDR3 is 14 amino acids. The ends were cut back, 7 bases at V and 3 bases at J, with 15 bases in the middle. CDR3 DNA: TGTGCCATCACCCAACGCGGCGCGGACTATGGCTACACCTTC. Its translation is CAITQRGADYGYTF.

The chain uses TRBV5-4 and TRBJ1-6; D perhaps matches TRBD1 (5 bases). Germline CDR1 is SGHNT and CDR2 is YYREEE (reference sequence). Trimming removed 1 base at V and 7 bases at J, with 12 bases between. CDR3 length equals 15 residues. The CDR3 loop reads CASSLQRGGNSPLHF. CDR3 nucleotide sequence: TGTGCCAGCAGCTTGCAACGGGGGGGAAATTCACCCCTCCACTTT. The full variable domain, completed using reference TRBV5-4 and TRBJ1-6, is ETGVTQSPTHLIKTRGQQVTLRCSSQSGHNTVSWYQQALGQGPQFIFQYYREEENGRGNFPPRFSGLQFPNYSSELNVNALELDDSALYLCASSLQRGGNSPLHFGNGTRLTVT.

This chain joins TRBV28 and TRBJ1-1; weak D call: TRBD1 (6 bases). V lost 6 bases and J lost 3, with 11 bases in between. Germline V lookup: CDR1 MDHEN, CDR2 SYDVKM. The CDR3 contains 13 residues. As DNA, the CDR3 is TGTGCCAGCAGCCAGGGGTGGGACACTGAAGCTTTCTTT. It translates to CASSQGWDTEAFF.

This sequence joins TRBV2 and TRBJ2-7; 7 nucleotides align to TRBD2. Germline V gene lookup returns CDR1 SNHLY and CDR2 FYNNEI. The CDR3 length is 15 residues. With 5 bases clipped from V and 0 bases from J, the junction kept 7 bases outside the gene matches. The CDR3 is CASSWTRRNSYEQYF. CDR3 coding DNA: TGTGCCAGCAGTTGGACTAGAAGGAACTCCTACGAGCAGTACTTC.

This clonotype came up once. The chain joins TRBV12-3 or TRBV12-4 to TRBJ1-1; 10 nucleotides line up with TRBD1. J gave up 8 bases and V 5 bases, and 8 bases lay outside the gene matches. This CDR3 has 14 residues. The CDR3 coding sequence is TGTGCCAGCAGTCAACGTGGGGGACAGGGGGAAGCTTTCTTT. Translated: CASSQRGGQGEAFF.

With respect to this clonotype: With a much larger clone just one base away, this may be a read error. The chain recombines TRBV7-2 with TRBJ2-1; D remains unclear. The length of the CDR3 is 11 residues. The germline gives CDR1 SGHTA, CDR2 FQGNSA. V gave up 5 bases and J gave up 2 bases, with 1 base separating them. The CDR3 sequence is CASSPYNEQFF. The CDR3 DNA sequence: TGTGCCAGCAGCCCCTACAATGAGCAGTTCTTC.

The chain couples TRBV6-5 to TRBJ1-6; D is undetermined. The ends were cut back, 1 base at V and 8 bases at J, with 15 bases in the middle. The CDR3 contains 16 residues. CDR1 MNHEY and CDR2 SVGAGI come from the germline V gene. The CDR3 nucleotides read TGTGCCAGCAGTTACTTCTCGCCAGCAGAGGATTCACCCCTCCACTTT. It specifies CASSYFSPAEDSPLHF.

The V gene is TRBV7-2, the J gene TRBJ2-7; TRBD2 aligns across 10 bases. CDR1 is SGHTA, CDR2 FQGNSA, per germline. This CDR3 spans 15 amino acids. Unmatched junction bases numbered 6, after V lost 5 bases and J lost 2 bases. The CDR3: CASSPSGGDPYEQYV. Written as DNA, the CDR3 is TGTGCCAGCAGCCCCAGCGGGGGGGATCCCTACGAGCAGTACGTC.

The J gene is TRBJ1-1, the V gene TRBV7-2; tentative D call: TRBD1 (5 bases). This CDR3 region has 14 residues. V lost 5 bases to trimming and J lost 1 base, with 11 bases between them. Germline V gene lookup returns CDR1 SGHTA and CDR2 FQGNSA. CDR3 in amino acids: CASSRDGKNTEAFF. The CDR3 DNA is TGTGCCAGCAGCCGGGACGGGAAGAACACTGAAGCTTTCTTT.

The rearrangement joins TRBV6-5 to TRBJ2-5; 7 bases fit TRBD1. The V and J ends lost 5 bases and 3 bases, in that order; junction bases with no gene match: 6. Germline CDR1 reads MNHEY; CDR2 reads SVGAGI. The CDR3 runs 14 residues. CDR3: CASSPLTGKETQYF. The CDR3 region has the DNA TGTGCCAGCAGTCCCCTGACAGGGAAAGAGACCCAGTACTTC.

This chain connects TRBV20-1 to TRBJ2-3, with D perhaps TRBD1 (6 bases). V lost 6 bases to trimming and J lost 3 bases, with 19 bases between them. The CDR3 totals 15 residues. CDR1 is DFQATT and CDR2 is SNEGSKA in the germline V gene (reference sequence). The CDR3 reads CSAHTTGWVTDTQYF. DNA of the CDR3: TGCAGTGCCCACACGACAGGCTGGGTAACAGATACGCAGTATTTT.

The rearrangement joins TRBV10-3 to TRBJ1-2, with TRBD1 matching over 10 bases. The ends lost 7 bases at V and 6 bases at J; junction bases unmatched: 5. The V gene's germline CDR1 is ENHRY and CDR2 SYGVKD. CDR3 length equals 13 residues. The CDR3 DNA sequence: TGTGCCATCACCGTGACAGGGGGCAATGGCTACACCTTC. This encodes CAITVTGGNGYTF.

This chain joins TRBV5-1 and TRBJ2-1, with 12 bases aligning to TRBD2. J gave up 10 bases and V 0 bases, and 2 bases lay outside the gene matches. CDR3 length: 14 residues. From germline, CDR1 is SGHRS and CDR2 YFSETQ. CDR3 amino acids: CASSLGTSGDEQFF. Written as DNA, the CDR3 is TGCGCCAGCAGCTTGGGGACTAGCGGGGACGAGCAGTTCTTC.

The sample holds one count of this clonotype. This chain joins TRBV29-1 and TRBJ2-5; D is possibly TRBD2 (6 bases). The CDR3 spans 16 residues. V was shortened by 0 bases and J by 1 base, with 15 bases between the two germline ends. The germline V gene has CDR1 SQVTM and CDR2 ANQGSEA. CDR3 in amino acids: CSVEDNGWRAQETQYF. The CDR3 nucleotides read TGCAGCGTTGAAGATAATGGGTGGAGGGCCCAAGAGACCCAGTACTTC.

The rearrangement links TRBV20-1 to TRBJ1-5; possibly TRBD1 for D (6 bases). Trimming stripped 6 bases from V and 7 bases from J, with 19 bases between. This CDR3 is 14 amino acids long. CDR1 DFQATT and CDR2 SNEGSKA come from the germline V gene (reference sequence). The CDR3 DNA sequence: TGCAGTGCCGGAAGAGGGGGAAGGGGCCAGCCCCAGCATTTT. Translation gives CSAGRGGRGQPQHF.

This rearrangement joins TRBV28 to TRBJ2-5; 10 nucleotides agree with TRBD1. J gave up 0 bases and V 4 bases, and 5 bases lay outside the gene matches. The V gene's germline CDR1 is MDHEN and CDR2 SYDVKM. The CDR3 runs 16 residues. CDR3 bases: TGTGCCAGCAGTTCCTCGGGACAGGGGAACCAAGAGACCCAGTACTTC. Amino acids: CASSSSGQGNQETQYF.

With respect to this clonotype: In this CDR3 the conserved last residue, phenylalanine or tryptophan, is missing, so a read error is likely. No DNA is shown, since the ends of the CDR3 on it are uncertain; the CDR3 is the one TCRdb lists. CDR3 in amino acids: CASSLAAGQSFFL. V is TRBV7-6 and J is TRBJ1-1; the DNA was not used to check the table's D call, TRBD1. The CDR3 comprises 13 residues, both ends counted. CDR1 and CDR2 from the germline V gene are SGHVS and FNYEAQ.